The 9 T cell receptor beta chains below all came from one sample that was sequenced in a study of Ad26.COV2.S vaccination and SARS-CoV-2 variants. Produced via immunoSEQ multiplex PCR; TCRdb's table is partial and in-frame only. This sample has about 180,000 clones, with roughly 85% found just once. The material sequenced was peripheral blood, taken after recovery from COVID-19. Source of these receptors: a human donor who had recovered from COVID-19.

The V call is TRBV16, the J call TRBJ2-3; D is perhaps TRBD2 (5 bases). Germline-derived CDR1 and CDR2 are KGHSY and FQNENV. V was pared by 4 bases and J by 0 bases, with 20 bases between. This CDR3 is built from 18 residues. Here the CDR3 reads CASSRPRGIRPSTDTQYF. For the CDR3, the DNA is TGTGCCAGCAGCCGACCCCGGGGTATACGTCCTAGCACAGATACGCAGTATTTT.

The chain uses TRBV6-4 and TRBJ2-1; D perhaps matches TRBD1 (6 bases). The length of the CDR3 is 14 residues. In germline, CDR1 is MRHNA, CDR2 SNTAGT. Deletions cut 0 bases from V and 5 bases from J, with 8 bases between. The DNA of the CDR3 is TGTGCCAGCAGTGACTCGGGGGCTCACAATGAGCAGTTCTTC. This encodes CASSDSGAHNEQFF.

V is TRBV9 and J is TRBJ2-3, with TRBD1 as a possible D gene (7 bases). The ends were cut back, 4 bases at V and 3 bases at J, with 21 bases in the middle. The CDR3 is made up of 17 amino acids. CDR1 is SGDLS, CDR2 YYNGEE, per germline. The CDR3 DNA follows: TGTGCCAGCAGCTCCTCGGAAGGGGGCGGGGTGACAGATACGCAGTATTTT. As protein: CASSSSEGGGVTDTQYF.

The V gene is TRBV9, the J gene TRBJ2-5; TRBD2 matches at 7 bases. Germline-derived CDR1 and CDR2 are SGDLS and YYNGEE. V gave up 4 bases and J gave up 5 bases; unmatched junction bases: 8. The CDR3 runs 14 residues. The CDR3 sequence: CASSSNWGGETQYF. In DNA, the CDR3 is TGTGCCAGCAGCTCAAACTGGGGAGGGGAGACCCAGTACTTC. Supplemented by reference TRBV9 and TRBJ2-5, the full variable domain reads DSGVTQTPKHLITATGQRVTLRCSPRSGDLSVYWYQQSLDQGLQFLIQYYNGEERAKGNILERFSAQQFPDLHSELNLSSLELGDSALYFCASSSNWGGETQYFGPGTRLLVL.

The gene calls are TRBV9 and TRBJ2-7, with a possible D match to TRBD2 (6 bases). CDR1 and CDR2 from the germline V gene are SGDLS and YYNGEE. The CDR3 extends over 12 amino acids. V shed 3 bases and J shed 8 bases, with 12 bases lying between them. Here the CDR3 reads CASSAGGVQQYF. CDR3 in DNA: TGTGCCAGCAGCGCTGGAGGGGTCCAGCAGTACTTC.

The chain recombines TRBV4-1 with TRBJ2-1, with D maybe TRBD2 (6 bases). The germline gives CDR1 MGHRA, CDR2 YSYEKL. There are 14 residues in the CDR3. The V end lost 6 bases, the J end lost 6 bases, and 15 bases lay between the germline ends. CDR3 bases: TGCGCCAGCAGATTCGGGGTAGCGGCCAATGAGCAGTTCTTC. The encoded protein is CASRFGVAANEQFF.

This sequence joins TRBV28 and TRBJ2-3, with 8 bases fitting TRBD2. This CDR3 is 15 amino acids long. V trimming: 2 bases; J trimming: 1 base; junction bases outside the gene matches: 2. Germline CDR1 and CDR2: MDHEN and SYDVKM. CDR3 coding DNA: TGTGCCAGCAGTTTACGAGCGGGGGGCACAGATACGCAGTATTTT. Translating it yields CASSLRAGGTDTQYF.

The J gene is TRBJ1-3, the V gene TRBV5-4, with D perhaps TRBD1 (6 bases). Deletions cut 1 base from V and 0 bases from J, with 8 bases between. The CDR3 loop spans 15 amino acids. Germline CDR1 reads SGHNT; CDR2 reads YYREEE (reference sequence). The CDR3 coding sequence is TGTGCCAGCAGCTTGCCAGGGGCCTCTGGAAACACCATATATTTT. This codes for CASSLPGASGNTIYF.

The V and J genes are TRBV6-2 or TRBV6-3 and TRBJ2-6; TRBD1 matches at 10 bases. The CDR3 spans 19 residues. The germline V gene has CDR1 MNHEY and CDR2 SVGEGT. With 5 bases clipped from V and 1 base from J, the junction kept 11 bases outside the gene matches. This chain's CDR3 is CASSTTRRTGGSGANVLTF. In DNA, the CDR3 is TGTGCCAGCAGTACGACTCGGAGGACAGGGGGTTCTGGGGCCAACGTCCTGACTTTC.